Listed here is a single TCR beta chain. Its specificity is unknown. The data stem from a study of CD8 T cell repertoires and HIV-1 epitope variants. Method: immunoSEQ multiplex PCR; TCRdb's copy keeps in-frame clones and lacks some. The table has around 5,700 clones, more than 60% seen once. CDR3 length: 14 amino acids. Germline V gene data show CDR1 as MDHEN and CDR2 as SYDVKM. With 3 bases removed from V and 2 bases from J, the gap between germline ends came to 10 bases. The specimen was cultured CD8+ T cells derived from PBMCs. The chain joins TRBV28 to TRBJ1-2, with D tentatively TRBD1 (6 bases). This receptor was obtained from a male donor with HIV. The CDR3 bases are TGTGCCAGCAGTTTGGCAGGGGTCAACTATGGCTACACCTTC. It is translated as CASSLAGVNYGYTF.